Presented here are 19 T cell receptor beta chains from one specimen sequenced in a study of regulatory T cells in long-lasting Graves disease. In building TCR beta libraries, iRepertoire HTBI primers were used together with Arm-PCR of CDR3 regions. TCRdb itself ran the multiplex PCR reads through MiXCR, one entry per CDR3 protein. The sample comprises about 450,000 distinct CDR3 sequences, around 13% of which are singletons, and more than 15% rests with the top ten. Time point described: newly diagnosed GD, antithyroid drugs for less than 3 months. From RNA extracted from PBMCs, the TCR library was made. These data were also reused for a study on T cells in Graves' hyperthyroidism and ophthalmopathy.

This specimen consisted of peripheral blood mononuclear cells (PBMCs), obtained at new diagnosis, from a patient treated with antithyroid drugs. These receptors originate from a woman aged 50 to 60 with Graves disease.

The rearrangement joins TRBV24-1 to TRBJ2-1; TRBD1 matches 8 bases. Germline CDR1 and CDR2: KGHDR and SFDVKD. The CDR3 consists of 15 residues. After removal of 1 base from V and 9 bases from J, the junction contained 7 bases not matched to a gene. The CDR3 region has the DNA TGTGCCACCAGTGATTTTGGCCAGGGGGCTAGTGAGCAGTTCTTC. Translation: CATSDFGQGASEQFF.

A word on this clonotype: A much larger clonotype is one base distant, so this may be a read error. J is TRBJ1-5 and V is TRBV28, with D possibly matching TRBD1 (5 bases). Germline loops: CDR1 MDHEN, CDR2 SYDVKM. The CDR3 has 14 residues. The CDR3 sequence is CASRWTHSKQPQHF. Written as DNA, the CDR3 is TGTGCCAGCAGATGGACACATAGCAAACAGCCCCAGCATTTT. Using reference TRBV28 and TRBJ1-5 for the parts outside the CDR3, the full variable domain is DVKVTQSSRYLVKRTGEKVFLECVQDMDHENMFWYRQDPGLGLRLIYFSYDVKMKEKGDIPEGYSVSREKKERFSLILESASTNQTSMYLCASRWTHSKQPQHFGDGTRLSIL.

The chain couples TRBV18 to TRBJ2-7; perhaps TRBD1 as D (5 bases). Germline assignment: CDR1 KGHSH and CDR2 LQKENI. CDR3 size: 14 residues. Trimming removed 2 bases from V and 0 bases from J, with 8 bases in between. CDR3 in amino acids: CASSPGAYSYEQYF. CDR3 nucleotide sequence: TGTGCCAGCTCACCAGGGGCCTACTCCTACGAGCAGTACTTC.

In this sample, this clonotype turned up many times. The V call is TRBV20-1, the J call TRBJ2-5; 8 positions agree with TRBD2. J gave up 5 bases and V 4 bases, and 15 bases lay outside the gene matches. CDR1 and CDR2 from the germline V gene are DFQATT and SNEGSKA (reference sequence). The CDR3 has 16 amino acids. CDR3 in amino acids: CSATHGHSGSHETQYF. The DNA for the CDR3 is TGCAGTGCTACCCACGGGCACAGCGGGAGTCACGAGACCCAGTACTTC.

In the case of this clonotype: This may stem from a read error, because a much larger clone lies one nucleotide away. The chain is built from TRBV18 and TRBJ2-1; a possible D gene is TRBD1 (5 bases). The CDR3 runs to 14 residues. The germline gives CDR1 KGHSH, CDR2 LQKENI. Written as DNA, the CDR3 is TGTGCCAGCTCACCAGGGGCCCTAAACAATGAGCAGTCCTTC. Residues: CASSPGALNNEQSF.

This clonotype has only a few counts. The chain employs TRBV20-1 and TRBJ1-3; D is perhaps TRBD1 (6 bases). This CDR3 comprises 14 residues. With 2 bases removed from V and 4 bases from J, the gap between germline ends came to 12 bases. In germline, CDR1 is DFQATT, CDR2 SNEGSKA (reference sequence). The CDR3 here is CSARPTGPGNTIYF. CDR3 sequence (DNA): TGCAGTGCTAGACCTACAGGGCCCGGAAACACCATATATTTT.

Ten or more counts support this clonotype. J is TRBJ2-5 and V is TRBV6-5; 8 bases agree with TRBD1. V trimming: 0 bases; J trimming: 4 bases; junction bases outside the gene matches: 1. Per the germline V gene, CDR1 is MNHEY and CDR2 is SVGAGI. The CDR3 totals 14 residues. CDR3 sequence: CASSYSDRGETQYF. The CDR3 DNA reads as TGTGCCAGCAGTTACTCAGACAGGGGAGAGACCCAGTACTTC.

The chain joins TRBV18 to TRBJ2-1; tentatively, D is TRBD2 (6 bases). The CDR3 length is 13 residues. V lost 5 bases and J 5 bases, leaving 10 bases between the germline ends. Germline V gene lookup returns CDR1 KGHSH and CDR2 LQKENI. Written as DNA, the CDR3 is TGTGCCAGCTCATCCCAGCGGGACAATGAGCAGTTCTTC. Protein product: CASSSQRDNEQFF.

This chain links TRBV10-3 with TRBJ2-1; 10 bases match TRBD1. Unmatched junction bases numbered 8, after V lost 0 bases and J lost 9 bases. CDR3 length: 16 residues. The germline CDR1 and CDR2 sequences are ENHRY and SYGVKD. Here the CDR3 DNA reads TGTGCCATCAGTGAGTCTGGGGACAGGGGTAGGGGTGAGCAGTTCTTC. It codes for CAISESGDRGRGEQFF.

As for this clonotype: A much larger clonotype is one base distant, so this may be a read error. The rearrangement links TRBV5-1 to TRBJ2-6, with D unclear. V lost 1 base and J 4 bases, leaving 15 bases between the germline ends. There are 17 residues in the CDR3. Germline CDR1 SGHRS, CDR2 YFSETQ. The CDR3 sequence: CASSLTPLGSGANVLTF. CDR3 DNA: TGCGCCAGCAGCTTGACCCCCCTCGGATCAGGGGCCAACGTCCTGACTTTC.

The chain joins TRBV29-1 to TRBJ1-1; TRBD1 might be the D (5 bases). V was shortened by 6 bases and J by 0 bases, with 11 bases between the two germline ends. The CDR3 length is 13 residues. Looked up from germline, CDR1 is SQVTM and CDR2 is ANQGSEA. The CDR3 sequence: CSVRQQVNTEAFF. The CDR3 bases are TGCAGCGTGAGACAACAGGTGAACACTGAAGCTTTCTTT. The variable domain in full, completed from reference TRBV29-1 and TRBJ1-1, reads SAVISQKPSRDICQRGTSLTIQCQVDSQVTMMFWYRQQPGQSLTLIATANQGSEATYESGFVIDKFPISRPNLTFSTLTVSNMSPEDSSIYLCSVRQQVNTEAFFGQGTRLTVV.

This clonotype has a count of ten or more. V usage is TRBV27 and J usage is TRBJ2-2; 8 nucleotides agree with TRBD2. V shed 3 bases and J 6 bases; nucleotides not matched to a gene: 12. CDR3 length equals 17 residues. Germline-derived CDR1 and CDR2 are MNHEY and SMNVEV (reference sequence). CDR3 nucleotides: TGTGCCAGCAGTTTTGGCCGGGGGGGGTATTATGCCGGGGAGCTGTTTTTT. Its translation is CASSFGRGGYYAGELFF.

This clonotype was seen a handful of times. The CDR3 loop is CASSPLATENTEAFF. CDR3 nucleotide sequence: TGTGCCAGCTCACCTCTTGCGACAGAGAACACTGAAGCTTTCTTT. The chain is built from TRBV18 and TRBJ1-1; TRBD1 might be the D (5 bases). V shed 3 bases and J shed 1 base, with 12 bases lying between them. CDR3 length: 15 residues. Germline-derived CDR1 and CDR2 are KGHSH and LQKENI.

This clonotype was seen at least ten times. The chain carries TRBV28 and TRBJ2-7, with TRBD1 identical over 7 bases. V gave up 3 bases and J gave up 2 bases; unmatched junction bases: 4. Germline values: CDR1 MDHEN, CDR2 SYDVKM. There are 14 residues in the CDR3. The CDR3 here is CASSLTGFPYEQYF. CDR3 DNA: TGTGCCAGCAGTTTGACAGGGTTTCCCTACGAGCAGTACTTC.

This clonotype showed up many times. The V gene is TRBV6-1, the J gene TRBJ2-3; D tentatively fits TRBD1 or TRBD2 (5 bases each). V shed 5 bases and J shed 4 bases, with 25 bases lying between them. CDR1 and CDR2 from the germline V gene are MNHNS and SASEGT. The CDR3 extends over 18 amino acids. The CDR3 here is CASSLAASTLWDADTQYF. Written as DNA, the CDR3 is TGTGCCAGCAGTCTCGCCGCTTCAACTCTATGGGACGCAGATACGCAGTATTTT.

J is TRBJ1-1 and V is TRBV7-8; the D is unclear. CDR3 length: 15 residues. Germline values: CDR1 SGHVS, CDR2 FQNEAQ. V was shortened by 5 bases and J by 1 base, with 14 bases between the two germline ends. The CDR3 coding sequence is TGTGCCAGCAGCGGGTCGATGGACGGGAACACTGAAGCTTTCTTT. Protein: CASSGSMDGNTEAFF.

This clonotype was recorded at least ten times. J is TRBJ1-5 and V is TRBV20-1; D unresolved. Germline V gene sequence: CDR1 DFQATT, CDR2 SNEGSKA (reference sequence). The V gene lost 2 bases and the J gene lost 1 base, with 15 bases spanning the gap. The CDR3 sequence is 16 residues long. The CDR3 protein is CSARLIRTASNQPQHF. The CDR3 DNA reads as TGCAGTGCTAGATTGATACGGACGGCAAGCAATCAGCCCCAGCATTTT.

This chain links TRBV27 with TRBJ2-7; TRBD1 agrees at 7 bases. Germline V lookup: CDR1 MNHEY, CDR2 SMNVEV (reference sequence). This CDR3 contains 15 residues. Trimming cost V 5 bases and J 4 bases; bases outside gene matches: 11. The CDR3 nucleotides are TGTGCCAGCAGTCCCTATCCGGGACAGAGATACGAGCAGTACTTC. It translates to CASSPYPGQRYEQYF.

About this clonotype: A much larger clone sits a single nucleotide away, making a read error possible. V usage is TRBV2 and J usage is TRBJ1-2, with 7 positions matching TRBD1. Germline CDR1 and CDR2: SNHLY and FYNNEI. The V gene end was trimmed by 10 bases and the J gene end by 4 bases; junction bases not matched to a gene: 15. There are 15 residues in the CDR3. CDR3 region: CANEPGGLEFYGYTF. The CDR3 nucleotides are TGTGCCAACGAGCCAGGGGGATTGGAATTCTATGGCTACACCTTC.